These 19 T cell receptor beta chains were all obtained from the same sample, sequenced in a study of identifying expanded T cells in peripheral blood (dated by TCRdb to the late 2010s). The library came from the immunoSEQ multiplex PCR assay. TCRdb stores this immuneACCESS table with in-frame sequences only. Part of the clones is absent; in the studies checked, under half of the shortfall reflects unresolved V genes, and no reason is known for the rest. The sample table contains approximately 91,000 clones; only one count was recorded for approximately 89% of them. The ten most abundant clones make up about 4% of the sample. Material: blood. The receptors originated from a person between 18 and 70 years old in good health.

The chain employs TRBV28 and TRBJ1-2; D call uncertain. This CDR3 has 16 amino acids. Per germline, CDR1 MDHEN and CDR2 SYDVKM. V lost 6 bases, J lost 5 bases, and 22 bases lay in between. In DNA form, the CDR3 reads TGTGCCAGCAGCGTGGCGCCAGGACCAGGCCGGTATGGCTACACCTTC. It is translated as CASSVAPGPGRYGYTF.

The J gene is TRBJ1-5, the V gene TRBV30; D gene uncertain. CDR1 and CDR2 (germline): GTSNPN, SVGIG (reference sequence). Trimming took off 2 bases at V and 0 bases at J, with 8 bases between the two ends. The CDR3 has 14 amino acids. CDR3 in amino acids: CAWSRQDSNQPQHF. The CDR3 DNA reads TGTGCCTGGAGTAGGCAGGATAGCAATCAGCCCCAGCATTTT. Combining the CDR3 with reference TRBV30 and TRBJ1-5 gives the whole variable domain SQTIHQWPATLVQPVGSPLSLECTVEGTSNPNLYWYRQAAGRGLQLLFYSVGIGQISSEVPQNLSASRPQDRQFILSSKKLLLSDSGFYLCAWSRQDSNQPQHFGDGTRLSIL.

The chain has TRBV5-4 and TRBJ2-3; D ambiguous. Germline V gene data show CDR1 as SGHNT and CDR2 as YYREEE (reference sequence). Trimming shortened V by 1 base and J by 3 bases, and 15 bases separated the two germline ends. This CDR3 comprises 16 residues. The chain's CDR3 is CASSLSSIVGTDTQYF. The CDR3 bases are TGTGCCAGCAGCTTGTCATCCATAGTGGGTACAGATACGCAGTATTTT.

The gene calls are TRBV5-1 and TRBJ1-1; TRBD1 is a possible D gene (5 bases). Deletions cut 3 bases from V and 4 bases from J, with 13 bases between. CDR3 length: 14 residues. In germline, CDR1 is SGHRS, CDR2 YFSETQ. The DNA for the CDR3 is TGCGCCAGCAGCTCTACAACAGGTTCCACTGAAGCTTTCTTT. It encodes CASSSTTGSTEAFF. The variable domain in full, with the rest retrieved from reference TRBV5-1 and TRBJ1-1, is KAGVTQTPRYLIKTRGQQVTLSCSPISGHRSVSWYQQTPGQGLQFLFEYFSETQRNKGNFPGRFSGRQFSNSRSEMNVSTLELGDSALYLCASSSTTGSTEAFFGQGTRLTVV.

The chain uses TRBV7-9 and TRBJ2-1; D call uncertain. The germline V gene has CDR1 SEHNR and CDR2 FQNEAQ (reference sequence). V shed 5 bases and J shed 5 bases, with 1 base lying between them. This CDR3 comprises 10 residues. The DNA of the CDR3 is TGTGCCAGCAGCAACAATGAGCAGTTCTTC. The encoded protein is CASSNNEQFF.

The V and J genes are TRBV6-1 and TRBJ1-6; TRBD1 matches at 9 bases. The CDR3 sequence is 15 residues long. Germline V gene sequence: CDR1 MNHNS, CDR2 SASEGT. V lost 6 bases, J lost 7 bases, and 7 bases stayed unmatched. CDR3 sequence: CASSRGTGWNSPLHF. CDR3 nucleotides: TGTGCCAGCAGCCGAGGGACAGGGTGGAATTCACCCCTCCACTTT.

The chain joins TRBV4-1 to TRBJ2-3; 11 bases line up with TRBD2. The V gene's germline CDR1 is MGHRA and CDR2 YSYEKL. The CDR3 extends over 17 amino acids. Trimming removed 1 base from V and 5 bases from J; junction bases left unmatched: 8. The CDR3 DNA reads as TGCGCCAGCAGCCAAGGGGTAGCGGGGGGGATGATAGATACGCAGTATTTT. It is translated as CASSQGVAGGMIDTQYF.

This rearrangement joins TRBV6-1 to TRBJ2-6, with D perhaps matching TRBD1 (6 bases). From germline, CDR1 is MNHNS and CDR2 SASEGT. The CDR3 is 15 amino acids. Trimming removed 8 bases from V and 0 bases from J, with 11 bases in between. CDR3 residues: CASGAGDSGANVLTF. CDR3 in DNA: TGTGCCAGCGGGGCAGGGGACTCTGGGGCCAACGTCCTGACTTTC.

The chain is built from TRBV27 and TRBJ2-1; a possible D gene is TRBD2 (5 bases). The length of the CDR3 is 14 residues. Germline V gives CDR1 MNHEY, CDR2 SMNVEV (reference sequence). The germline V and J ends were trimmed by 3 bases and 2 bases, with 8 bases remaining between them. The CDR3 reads CASSFSGTYNEQFF. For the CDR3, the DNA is TGTGCCAGCAGTTTTTCGGGGACCTACAATGAGCAGTTCTTC.

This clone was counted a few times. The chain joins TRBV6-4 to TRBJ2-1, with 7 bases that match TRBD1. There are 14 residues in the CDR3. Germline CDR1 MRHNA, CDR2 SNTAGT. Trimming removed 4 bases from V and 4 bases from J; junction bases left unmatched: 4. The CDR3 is CASSADREYNEQFF. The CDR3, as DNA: TGTGCCAGCAGTGCCGACAGGGAGTACAATGAGCAGTTCTTC.

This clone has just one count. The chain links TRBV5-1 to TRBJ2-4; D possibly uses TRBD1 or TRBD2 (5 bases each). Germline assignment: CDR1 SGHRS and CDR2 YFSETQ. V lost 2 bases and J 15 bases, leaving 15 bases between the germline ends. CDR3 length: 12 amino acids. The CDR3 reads CASSFGTTEWYF. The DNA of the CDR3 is TGCGCCAGCAGCTTCGGGACGACCGAATGGTACTTC.

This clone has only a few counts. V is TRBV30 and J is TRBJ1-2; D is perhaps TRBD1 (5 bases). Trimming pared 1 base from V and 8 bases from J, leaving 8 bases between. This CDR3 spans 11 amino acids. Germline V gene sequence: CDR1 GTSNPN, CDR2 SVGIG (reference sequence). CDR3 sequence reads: CAWSEGDGYTF. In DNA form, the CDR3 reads TGTGCCTGGAGTGAAGGGGACGGCTACACCTTC.

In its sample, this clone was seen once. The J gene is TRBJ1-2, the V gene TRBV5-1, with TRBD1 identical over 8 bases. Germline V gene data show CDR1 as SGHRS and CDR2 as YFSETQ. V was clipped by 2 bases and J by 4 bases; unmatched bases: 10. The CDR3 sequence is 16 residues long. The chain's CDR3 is CASSLDGQGEIYGYTF. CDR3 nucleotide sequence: TGCGCCAGCAGCTTAGACGGACAGGGAGAGATCTATGGCTACACCTTC.

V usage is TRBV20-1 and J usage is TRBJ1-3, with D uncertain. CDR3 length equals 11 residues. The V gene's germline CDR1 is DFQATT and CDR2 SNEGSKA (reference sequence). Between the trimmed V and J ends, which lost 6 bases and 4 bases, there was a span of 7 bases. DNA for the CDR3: TGCAGTGCCGAAGACGGAAACACCATATATTTT. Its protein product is CSAEDGNTIYF.

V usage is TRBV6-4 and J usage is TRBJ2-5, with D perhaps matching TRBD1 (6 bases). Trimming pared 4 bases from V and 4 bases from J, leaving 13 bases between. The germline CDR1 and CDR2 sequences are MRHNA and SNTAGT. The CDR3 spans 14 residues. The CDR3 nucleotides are TGTGCCAGCAGTGCCGAGGGACATTCAGAGACCCAGTACTTC. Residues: CASSAEGHSETQYF.

CDR3 region: CAISVDRGRSEQYF. The CDR3 DNA sequence: TGTGCCATCAGTGTAGACAGGGGGCGGTCCGAGCAGTACTTC. This chain connects TRBV10-3 to TRBJ2-7, with 10 bases fitting TRBD1. The germline V gene encodes CDR1 ENHRY and CDR2 SYGVKD. The CDR3 is 14 residues long. Trimming removed 4 bases from V and 6 bases from J; junction bases left unmatched: 6.

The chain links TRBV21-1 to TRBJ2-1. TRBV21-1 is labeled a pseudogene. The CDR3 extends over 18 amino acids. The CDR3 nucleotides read TGTGCCAGCAGCAAAGCGCTTTTTCCGGGACCAAACTACAATGAGCAGTTCTTC. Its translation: CASSKALFPGPNYNEQFF.

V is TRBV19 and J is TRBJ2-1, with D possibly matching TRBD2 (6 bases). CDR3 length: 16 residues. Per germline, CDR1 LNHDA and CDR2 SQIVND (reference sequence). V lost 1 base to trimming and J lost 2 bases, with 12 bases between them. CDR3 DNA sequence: TGTGCCAGTAGTATAGCCTACGCGGGAACCTACAATGAGCAGTTCTTC. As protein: CASSIAYAGTYNEQFF. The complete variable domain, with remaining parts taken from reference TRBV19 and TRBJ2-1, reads DGGITQSPKYLFRKEGQNVTLSCEQNLNHDAMYWYRQDPGQGLRLIYYSQIVNDFQKGDIAEGYSVSREKKESFPLTVTSAQKNPTAFYLCASSIAYAGTYNEQFFGPGTRLTVL.

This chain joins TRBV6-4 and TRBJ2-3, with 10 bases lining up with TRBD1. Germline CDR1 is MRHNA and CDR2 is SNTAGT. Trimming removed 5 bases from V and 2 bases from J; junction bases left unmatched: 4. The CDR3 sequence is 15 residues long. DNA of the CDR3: TGTGCCAGCAGTATCGGGACAGGGGACACAGATACGCAGTATTTT. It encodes CASSIGTGDTDTQYF.